This T cell receptor (beta chain) was identified during a study of T cells in Graves' hyperthyroidism and ophthalmopathy. CDR1 SNHLY and CDR2 FYNNEI come from the germline V gene. CDR3 length: 14 amino acids. With V trimmed by 7 bases and J by 4 bases, 6 bases remained unmatched. This clonotype was picked up a small number of times. No antigen is known for it. General study findings and limits: Most thyroid-expanded clonotypes above 0.001 were also found in blood.

Amplification yielded TCR beta CDR3 regions, with RNA transcripts as the source. The study used the HTBI primer set for a first-round RT-PCR of the TCR CDR3. TCRdb redid the calling of the multiplex PCR reads with MiXCR, one entry per CDR3 protein. The repertoire holds 800,000 or so distinct CDR3 sequences, with over 35% as singletons. No progression to ophthalmopathy during 18 months of follow-up defined stable disease. This chain connects TRBV2 to TRBJ1-4, with 7 bases fitting TRBD1. This TCR was sampled from a man aged 18-30 years with Graves' hyperthyroidism. The sequencing sample was made of blood. CDR3 nucleotide sequence: TGTGCCAGCACCGCAGACAGGGTTAATGAAAAACTGTTTTTT. Residues: CASTADRVNEKLFF.